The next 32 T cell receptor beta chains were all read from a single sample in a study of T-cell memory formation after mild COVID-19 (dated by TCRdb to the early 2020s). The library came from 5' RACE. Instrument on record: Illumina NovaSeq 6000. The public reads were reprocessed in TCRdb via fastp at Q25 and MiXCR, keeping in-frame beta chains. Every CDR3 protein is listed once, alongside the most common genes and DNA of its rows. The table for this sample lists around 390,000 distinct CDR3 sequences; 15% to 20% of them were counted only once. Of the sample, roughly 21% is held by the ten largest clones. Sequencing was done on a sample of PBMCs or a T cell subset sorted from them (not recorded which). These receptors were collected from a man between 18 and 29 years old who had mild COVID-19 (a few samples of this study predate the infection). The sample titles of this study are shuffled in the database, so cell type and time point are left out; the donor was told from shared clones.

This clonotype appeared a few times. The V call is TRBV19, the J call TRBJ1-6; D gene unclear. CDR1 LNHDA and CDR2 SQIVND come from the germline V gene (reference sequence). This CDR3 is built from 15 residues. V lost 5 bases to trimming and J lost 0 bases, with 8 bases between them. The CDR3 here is CASSPWTSYNSPLHF. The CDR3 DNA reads TGTGCCAGTAGTCCCTGGACCTCCTATAATTCACCCCTCCACTTT.

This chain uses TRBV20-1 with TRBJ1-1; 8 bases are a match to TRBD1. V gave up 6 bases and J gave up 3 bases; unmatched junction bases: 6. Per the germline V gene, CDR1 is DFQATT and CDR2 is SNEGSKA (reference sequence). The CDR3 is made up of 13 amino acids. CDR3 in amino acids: CSAPGQGDTEAFF. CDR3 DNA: TGCAGTGCCCCTGGACAGGGAGACACTGAAGCTTTCTTT.

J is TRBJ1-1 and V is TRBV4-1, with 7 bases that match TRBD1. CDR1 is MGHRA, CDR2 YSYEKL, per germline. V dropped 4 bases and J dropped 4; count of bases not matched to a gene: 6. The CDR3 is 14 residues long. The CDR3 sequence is CASSPLTGSTEAFF. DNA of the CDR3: TGCGCCAGCAGCCCCCTGACAGGGAGCACTGAAGCTTTCTTT.

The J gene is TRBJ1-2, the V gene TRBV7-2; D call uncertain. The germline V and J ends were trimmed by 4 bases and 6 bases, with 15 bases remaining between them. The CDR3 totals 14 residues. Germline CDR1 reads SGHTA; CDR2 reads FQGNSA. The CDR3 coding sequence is TGTGCCAGCAGCTCACCCCCACACTTGGATGGCTACACCTTC. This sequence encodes CASSSPPHLDGYTF.

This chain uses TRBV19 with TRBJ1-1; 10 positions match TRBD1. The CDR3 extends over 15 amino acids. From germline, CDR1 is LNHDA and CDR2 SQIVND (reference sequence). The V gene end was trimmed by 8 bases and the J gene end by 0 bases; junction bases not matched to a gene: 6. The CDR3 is CASSRDRGLNTEAFF. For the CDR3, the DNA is TGTGCCAGTTCAAGGGACAGGGGTCTGAACACTGAAGCTTTCTTT.

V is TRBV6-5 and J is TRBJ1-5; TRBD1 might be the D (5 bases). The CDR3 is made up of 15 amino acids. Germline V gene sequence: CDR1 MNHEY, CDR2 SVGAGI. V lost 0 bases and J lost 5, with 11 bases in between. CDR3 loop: CASSYSMSGDQPQHF. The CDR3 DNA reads TGTGCCAGCAGTTACTCGATGTCGGGGGATCAGCCCCAGCATTTT.

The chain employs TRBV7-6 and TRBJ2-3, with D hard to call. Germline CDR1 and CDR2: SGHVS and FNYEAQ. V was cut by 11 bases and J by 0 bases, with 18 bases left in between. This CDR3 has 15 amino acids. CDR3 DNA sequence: TGTGCCCGCCGCCTGAGTACATCTAGCACAGATACGCAGTATTTT. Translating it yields CARRLSTSSTDTQYF.

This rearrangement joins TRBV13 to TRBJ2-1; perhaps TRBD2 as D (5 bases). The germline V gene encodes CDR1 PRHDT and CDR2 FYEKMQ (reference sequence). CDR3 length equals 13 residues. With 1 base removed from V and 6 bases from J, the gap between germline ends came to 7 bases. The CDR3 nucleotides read TGTGCCAGCAGCTTAGAGGCGGGCAATGAGCAGTTCTTC. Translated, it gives CASSLEAGNEQFF. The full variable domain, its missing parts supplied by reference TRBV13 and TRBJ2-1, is AAGVIQSPRHLIKEKRETATLKCYPIPRHDTVYWYQQGPGQDPQFLISFYEKMQSDKGSIPDRFSAQQFSDYHSELNMSSLELGDSALYFCASSLEAGNEQFFGPGTRLTVL.

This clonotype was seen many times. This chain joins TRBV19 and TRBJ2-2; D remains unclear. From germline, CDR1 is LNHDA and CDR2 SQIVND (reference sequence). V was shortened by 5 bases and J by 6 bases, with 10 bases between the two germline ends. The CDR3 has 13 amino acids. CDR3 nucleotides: TGTGCCAGTAGTGAAAGTAGGGCCGGGGAGCTGTTTTTT. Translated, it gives CASSESRAGELFF.

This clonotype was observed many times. The CDR3 loop is CASSWRTRTDTQYF. In DNA, the CDR3 is TGTGCCAGCAGTTGGCGGACTAGAACAGATACGCAGTATTTT. The chain is built from TRBV2 and TRBJ2-3; 7 nucleotides match TRBD2. Germline loops: CDR1 SNHLY, CDR2 FYNNEI. V dropped 5 bases and J dropped 3; count of bases not matched to a gene: 5. This CDR3 spans 14 amino acids. The complete variable domain, with remaining parts taken from reference TRBV2 and TRBJ2-3, reads EPEVTQTPSHQVTQMGQEVILRCVPISNHLYFYWYRQILGQKVEFLVSFYNNEISEKSEIFDDQFSVERPDGSNFTLKIRSTKLEDSAMYFCASSWRTRTDTQYFGPGTRLTVL.

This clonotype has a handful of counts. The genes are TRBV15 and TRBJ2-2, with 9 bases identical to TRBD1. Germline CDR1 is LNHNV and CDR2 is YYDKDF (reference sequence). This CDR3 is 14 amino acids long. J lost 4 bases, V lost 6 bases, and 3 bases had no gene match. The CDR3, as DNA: TGTGCCACCAGAGACAGGGGGAGCACCGGGGAGCTGTTTTTT. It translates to CATRDRGSTGELFF.

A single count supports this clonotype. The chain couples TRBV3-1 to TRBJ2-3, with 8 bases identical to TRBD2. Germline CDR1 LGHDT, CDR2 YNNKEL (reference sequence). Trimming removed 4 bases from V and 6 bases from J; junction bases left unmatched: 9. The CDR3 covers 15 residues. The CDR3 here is CASSLGDGGADTQYF. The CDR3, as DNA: TGTGCCAGCAGCCTCGGGGACGGGGGGGCCGATACGCAGTATTTT.

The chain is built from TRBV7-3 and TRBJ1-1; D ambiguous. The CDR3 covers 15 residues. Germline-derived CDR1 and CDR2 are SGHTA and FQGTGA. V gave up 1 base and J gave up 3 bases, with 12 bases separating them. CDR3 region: CASSLMPDGDTEAFF. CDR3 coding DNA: TGTGCCAGCAGCTTAATGCCTGACGGGGACACTGAAGCTTTCTTT.

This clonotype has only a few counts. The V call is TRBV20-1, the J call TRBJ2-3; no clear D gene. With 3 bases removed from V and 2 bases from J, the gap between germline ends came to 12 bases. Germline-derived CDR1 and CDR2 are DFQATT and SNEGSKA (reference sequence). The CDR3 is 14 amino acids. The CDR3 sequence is CSASETEITDTQYF. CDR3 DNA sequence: TGCAGTGCTAGCGAAACCGAAATCACAGATACGCAGTATTTT.

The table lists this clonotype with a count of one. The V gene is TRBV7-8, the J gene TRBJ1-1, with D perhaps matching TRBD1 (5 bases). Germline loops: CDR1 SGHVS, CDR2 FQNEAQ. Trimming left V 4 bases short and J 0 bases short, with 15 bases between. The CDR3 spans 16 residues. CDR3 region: CASSWNTGLLNTEAFF. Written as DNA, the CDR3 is TGTGCCAGCAGCTGGAACACGGGACTGTTGAACACTGAAGCTTTCTTT.

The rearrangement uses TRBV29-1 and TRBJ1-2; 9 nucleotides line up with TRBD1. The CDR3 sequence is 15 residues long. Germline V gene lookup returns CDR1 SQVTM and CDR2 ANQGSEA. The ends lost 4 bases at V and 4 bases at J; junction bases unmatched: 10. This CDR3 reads CSVGGRQGVIYGYTF. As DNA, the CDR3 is TGCAGCGTTGGGGGACGACAGGGGGTTATCTATGGCTACACCTTC. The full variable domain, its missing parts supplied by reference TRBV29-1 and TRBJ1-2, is SAVISQKPSRDICQRGTSLTIQCQVDSQVTMMFWYRQQPGQSLTLIATANQGSEATYESGFVIDKFPISRPNLTFSTLTVSNMSPEDSSIYLCSVGGRQGVIYGYTFGSGTRLTVV.

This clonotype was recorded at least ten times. Here the CDR3 reads CASSLEGTVDVYTDTQYF. CDR3 DNA sequence: TGCGCCAGCAGCTTGGAGGGGACAGTTGATGTATACACAGATACGCAGTATTTT. This chain uses TRBV5-1 with TRBJ2-3, with TRBD1 identical over 7 bases. The CDR3 extends over 18 amino acids. V lost 0 bases to trimming and J lost 2 bases; unmatched junction nucleotides: 12. Germline CDR1 SGHRS, CDR2 YFSETQ. Full variable domain (missing parts from reference TRBV5-1 and TRBJ2-3): KAGVTQTPRYLIKTRGQQVTLSCSPISGHRSVSWYQQTPGQGLQFLFEYFSETQRNKGNFPGRFSGRQFSNSRSEMNVSTLELGDSALYLCASSLEGTVDVYTDTQYFGPGTRLTVL.

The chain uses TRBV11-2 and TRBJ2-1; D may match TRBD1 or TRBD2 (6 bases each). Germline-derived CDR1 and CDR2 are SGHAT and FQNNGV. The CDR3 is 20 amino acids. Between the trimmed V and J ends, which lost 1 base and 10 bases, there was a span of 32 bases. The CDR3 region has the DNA TGTGCCAGCAGCTTAGGGGAGGCACGGGTCATAGGAGGGGGGCCGGGGGAGCAGTTCTTC. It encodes CASSLGEARVIGGGPGEQFF.

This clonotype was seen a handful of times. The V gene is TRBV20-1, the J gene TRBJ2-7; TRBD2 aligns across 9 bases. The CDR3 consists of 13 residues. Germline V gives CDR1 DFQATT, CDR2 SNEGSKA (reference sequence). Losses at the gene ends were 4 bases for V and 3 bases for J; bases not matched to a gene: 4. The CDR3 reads CSAKGLAVYEQYV. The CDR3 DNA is TGCAGTGCTAAGGGACTAGCCGTCTACGAGCAGTACGTC.

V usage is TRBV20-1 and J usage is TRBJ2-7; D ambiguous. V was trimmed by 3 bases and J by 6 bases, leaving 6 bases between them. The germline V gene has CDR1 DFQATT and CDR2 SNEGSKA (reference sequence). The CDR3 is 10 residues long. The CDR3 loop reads CSASATEQYV. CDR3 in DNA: TGCAGTGCTAGTGCAACCGAGCAGTACGTC.

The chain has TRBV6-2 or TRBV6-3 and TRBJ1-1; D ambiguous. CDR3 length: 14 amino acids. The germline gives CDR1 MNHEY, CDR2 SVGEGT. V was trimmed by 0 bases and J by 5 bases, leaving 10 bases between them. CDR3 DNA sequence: TGTGCCAGCAGTTACTCCAATCCAGTGACTGAAGCTTTCTTT. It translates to CASSYSNPVTEAFF.

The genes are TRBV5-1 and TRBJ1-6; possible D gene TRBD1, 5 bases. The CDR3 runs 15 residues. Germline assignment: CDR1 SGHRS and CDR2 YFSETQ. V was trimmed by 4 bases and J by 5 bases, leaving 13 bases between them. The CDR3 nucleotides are TGCGCCAGCAGCAAAAACGGGGCCAATAATTCACCCCTCCACTTT. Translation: CASSKNGANNSPLHF.

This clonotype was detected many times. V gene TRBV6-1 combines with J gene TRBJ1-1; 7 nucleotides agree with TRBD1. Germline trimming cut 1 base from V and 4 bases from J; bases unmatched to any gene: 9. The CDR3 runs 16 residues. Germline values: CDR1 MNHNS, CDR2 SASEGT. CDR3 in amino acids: CASSEEGGGAVTEAFF. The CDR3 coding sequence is TGTGCCAGCAGTGAAGAGGGAGGGGGCGCAGTCACTGAAGCTTTCTTT.

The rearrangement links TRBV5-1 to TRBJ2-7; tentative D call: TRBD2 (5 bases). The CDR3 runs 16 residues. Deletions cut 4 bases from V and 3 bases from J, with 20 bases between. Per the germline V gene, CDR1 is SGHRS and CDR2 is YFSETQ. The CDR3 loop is CASSPRTWETSYEQYF. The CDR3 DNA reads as TGCGCCAGCAGCCCCCGGACCTGGGAAACTAGCTACGAGCAGTACTTC.

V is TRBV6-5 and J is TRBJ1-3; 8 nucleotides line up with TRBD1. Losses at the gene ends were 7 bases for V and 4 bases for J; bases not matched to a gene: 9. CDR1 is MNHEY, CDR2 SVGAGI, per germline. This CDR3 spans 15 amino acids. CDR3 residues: CASTPSGGSGNTIYF. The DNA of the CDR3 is TGTGCCAGCACCCCTTCAGGGGGCTCCGGAAACACCATATATTTT.

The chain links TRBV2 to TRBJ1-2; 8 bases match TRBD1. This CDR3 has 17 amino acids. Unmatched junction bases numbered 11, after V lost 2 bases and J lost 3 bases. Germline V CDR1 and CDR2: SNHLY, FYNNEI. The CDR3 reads CASSERTGTGPYYGYTF. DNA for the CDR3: TGTGCCAGCAGTGAAAGGACCGGGACAGGTCCATACTATGGCTACACCTTC. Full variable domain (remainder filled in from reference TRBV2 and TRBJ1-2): EPEVTQTPSHQVTQMGQEVILRCVPISNHLYFYWYRQILGQKVEFLVSFYNNEISEKSEIFDDQFSVERPDGSNFTLKIRSTKLEDSAMYFCASSERTGTGPYYGYTFGSGTRLTVV.

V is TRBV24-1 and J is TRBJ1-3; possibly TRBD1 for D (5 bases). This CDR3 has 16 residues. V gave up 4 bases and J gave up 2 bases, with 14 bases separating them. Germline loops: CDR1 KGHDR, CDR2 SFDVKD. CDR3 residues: CATSESGRLAGNTIYF. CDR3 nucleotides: TGTGCCACCAGTGAGTCGGGACGGTTAGCTGGAAACACCATATATTTT.

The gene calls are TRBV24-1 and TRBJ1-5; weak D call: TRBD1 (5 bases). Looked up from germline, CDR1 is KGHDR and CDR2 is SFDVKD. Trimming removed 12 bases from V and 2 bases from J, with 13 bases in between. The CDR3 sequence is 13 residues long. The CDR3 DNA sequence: TGTGCCTCGCAGGGAGAGGGCAATCAGCCCCAGCATTTT. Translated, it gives CASQGEGNQPQHF.

CDR3 in amino acids: CASGSGTGGSIQYF. The CDR3 bases are TGTGCCAGCGGATCCGGGACAGGGGGATCCATTCAGTACTTC. This chain links TRBV11-1 with TRBJ2-4; 11 bases are a match to TRBD1. The germline V gene has CDR1 SGHAT and CDR2 FQDESV (reference sequence). The J segment lost 9 bases and the V segment lost 8 bases, leaving 9 bases of the junction unmatched. This CDR3 comprises 14 residues.

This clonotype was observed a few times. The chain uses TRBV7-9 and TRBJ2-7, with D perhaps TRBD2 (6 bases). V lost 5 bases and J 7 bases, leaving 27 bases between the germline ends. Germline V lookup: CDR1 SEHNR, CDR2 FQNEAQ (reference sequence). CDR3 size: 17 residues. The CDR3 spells CASSPRGAGQALGEQYV. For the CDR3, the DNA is TGTGCCAGCAGCCCACGCGGGGCGGGGCAAGCCCTAGGGGAGCAGTACGTC.

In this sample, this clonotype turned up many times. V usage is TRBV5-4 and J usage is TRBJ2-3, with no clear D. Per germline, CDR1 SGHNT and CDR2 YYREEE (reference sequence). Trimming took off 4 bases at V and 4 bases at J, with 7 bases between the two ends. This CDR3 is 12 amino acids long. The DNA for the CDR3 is TGTGCCAGCAGCCTTACTGCAGATACGCAGTATTTT. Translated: CASSLTADTQYF.

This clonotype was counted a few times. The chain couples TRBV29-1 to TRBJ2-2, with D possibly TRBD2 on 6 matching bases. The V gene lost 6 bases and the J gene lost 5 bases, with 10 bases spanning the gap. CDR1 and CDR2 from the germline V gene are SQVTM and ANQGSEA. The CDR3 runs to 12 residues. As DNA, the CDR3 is TGCAGCGTCGGGGACTCTACCGGGGAGCTGTTTTTT. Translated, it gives CSVGDSTGELFF.